These 21 T cell receptor beta chains originate from one sample sequenced in a study of Graves' ophthalmopathy and Graves' hyperthyroidism. Transcripts of RNA were the source for amplifying TCR beta CDR3 regions. Second-round multiplex PCR followed a first-round RT-PCR using HTBI primers. One entry per CDR3 protein, called by TCRdb with MiXCR from the multiplex PCR reads. The sample records around 520,000 distinct CDR3 sequences, 39% being singletons. What was sequenced was peripheral blood or thyroid tissue (not recorded which). The receptors originated from an adult man with Graves' hyperthyroidism.

As regards this clonotype: This may stem from a read error, because a much larger clone lies one nucleotide away. The chain recombines TRBV12-3 or TRBV12-4 with TRBJ2-5, with D tentatively TRBD2 (6 bases). CDR3 length equals 14 residues. CDR3 residues: CASSRTRAGNTQCF. The CDR3 bases are TGTGCCAGCAGTCGAACTAGGGCGGGGAATACCCAGTGCTTC.

The sample holds one count of this clonotype. A read error may be the cause here, since a much bigger clone is one base away. The CDR3 carries no conserved terminal phenylalanine or tryptophan, so it likely arises from a read error. The V and J genes are TRBV6-6 and TRBJ1-6; weak D call: TRBD1 (6 bases). V lost 6 bases to trimming and J lost 10 bases, with 13 bases between them. Germline V gene lookup returns CDR1 MNHNY and CDR2 SVGAGI (reference sequence). The CDR3 length is 13 residues. The CDR3: CASSIIQGSPLHL. CDR3 nucleotides: TGTGCCAGCAGCATTATACAGGGATCACCCCTCCACCTT.

This chain connects TRBV7-2 to TRBJ2-3; D is uncertain. The CDR3 has 15 residues. V dropped 3 bases and J dropped 0 bases, with 10 bases sitting between them. The germline V gene has CDR1 SGHTA and CDR2 FQGNSA. The chain's CDR3 is CASSFAQTSTDTQYF. CDR3 in DNA: TGTGCCAGCAGCTTTGCACAAACTAGCACAGATACGCAGTATTTT.

The rearrangement joins TRBV15 to TRBJ1-4; D unclear. V lost 1 base, J lost 0 bases, and 6 bases lay in between. This CDR3 spans 15 amino acids. From germline, CDR1 is LNHNV and CDR2 YYDKDF (reference sequence). The CDR3, as DNA: TGTGCCACCAGCAGAGGGGCAGCAACTAATGAAAAACTGTTTTTT. Translated: CATSRGAATNEKLFF. The whole variable domain, remainder taken from reference TRBV15 and TRBJ1-4, is DAMVIQNPRYQVTQFGKPVTLSCSQTLNHNVMYWYQQKSSQAPKLLFHYYDKDFNNEADTPDNFQSRRPNTSFCFLDIRSPGLGDTAMYLCATSRGAATNEKLFFGSGTQLSVL.

The chain joins TRBV7-8 to TRBJ2-7; 12 positions agree with TRBD1. Germline CDR1 and CDR2: SGHVS and FQNEAQ. This CDR3 is built from 15 residues. The J segment lost 5 bases and the V segment lost 8 bases, leaving 10 bases of the junction unmatched. This chain's CDR3 is CASSLGTGGTDEQYF. CDR3 coding DNA: TGTGCCAGCTCACTGGGGACAGGGGGCACAGACGAGCAGTACTTC.

This clonotype appeared a single time. The chain combines TRBV9 with TRBJ1-5; the D is unclear. Trimming cost V 0 bases and J 11 bases, with 18 bases left between them. Germline-derived CDR1 and CDR2 are SGDLS and YYNGEE. The CDR3 is 15 amino acids. DNA of the CDR3: TGTGCCAGCAGCGTAGAGGGAGGGTCGGCGGAGACCCAGCATTTT. It is translated as CASSVEGGSAETQHF.

This chain uses TRBV25-1 with TRBJ1-2, with D perhaps TRBD1 (6 bases). The germline V gene has CDR1 MGHDK and CDR2 SYGVNS. This CDR3 region has 12 residues. CDR3 protein: CASVTGLYGYTF. DNA of the CDR3: TGTGCTAGCGTGACAGGCTTATATGGCTACACCTTC.

This clonotype occurred once. The chain couples TRBV7-2 to TRBJ2-3; 11 bases match TRBD2. Trimming took 5 bases from V and 1 from J; bases not matched to a gene: 14. Germline loops: CDR1 SGHTA, CDR2 FQGNSA. This CDR3 has 19 amino acids. CDR3 sequence (DNA): TGTGCCAGCAGCCCCGGACTAGCGGGCCCAGGTAGTGGCACAGATACGCAGTATTTT. Its translation: CASSPGLAGPGSGTDTQYF. The full variable domain, in which reference TRBV7-2 and TRBJ2-3 provide the parts outside the CDR3, is GAGVSQSPSNKVTEKGKDVELRCDPISGHTALYWYRQSLGQGLEFLIYFQGNSAPDKSGLPSDRFSAERTGGSVSTLTIQRTQQEDSAVYLCASSPGLAGPGSGTDTQYFGPGTRLTVL.

This clonotype appeared many times. The rearrangement links TRBV29-1 to TRBJ1-3, with D unresolved. V was cut by 6 bases and J by 4 bases, with 13 bases left in between. The V gene's germline CDR1 is SQVTM and CDR2 ANQGSEA. The length of the CDR3 is 13 residues. The CDR3 sequence is CSVDLAVGNTIYF. The CDR3 coding sequence is TGCAGCGTCGACCTAGCCGTGGGAAACACCATATATTTT.

At least ten counts were recorded for this clonotype. The rearrangement uses TRBV7-9 and TRBJ2-2; 10 nucleotides line up with TRBD2. Unmatched junction bases numbered 8, after V lost 5 bases and J lost 5 bases. There are 16 residues in the CDR3. Germline-derived CDR1 and CDR2 are SEHNR and FQNEAQ (reference sequence). CDR3 in DNA: TGTGCCAGCAGCCCCCCGCTAGCGGGGGTTACCGGGGAGCTGTTTTTT. Translated: CASSPPLAGVTGELFF.

The chain recombines TRBV2 with TRBJ1-5; D might be TRBD1 (5 bases). The CDR3 runs to 18 residues. With 5 bases removed from V and 3 bases from J, the gap between germline ends came to 23 bases. Germline assignment: CDR1 SNHLY and CDR2 FYNNEI. Here the CDR3 DNA reads TGTGCCAGCAGTTCAGCATCCGGAGGGGCCAATCTCAATCAGCCCCAGCATTTT. Protein sequence: CASSSASGGANLNQPQHF.

This clonotype was seen ten or more times. The V and J genes are TRBV12-3 or TRBV12-4 and TRBJ1-2; TRBD1 matches 9 bases. This CDR3 is built from 11 residues. V trimming: 3 bases; J trimming: 11 bases; junction bases outside the gene matches: 1. CDR3 in amino acids: CASSLGTGYTF. In DNA, the CDR3 is TGTGCCAGCAGTTTGGGGACAGGGTACACCTTC.

There are many counts of this clonotype. J is TRBJ1-2 and V is TRBV29-1; no clear D. Deletions cut 5 bases from V and 6 bases from J, with 10 bases between. Germline V gene data show CDR1 as SQVTM and CDR2 as ANQGSEA. The CDR3 sequence is 11 residues long. The CDR3 sequence is CSVRVADGYTF. The CDR3 DNA reads as TGCAGCGTTCGGGTTGCGGATGGCTACACCTTC.

This clonotype was detected a few times. The chain couples TRBV7-9 to TRBJ2-7, with TRBD1 matching 8 bases. Germline-derived CDR1 and CDR2 are SEHNR and FQNEAQ (reference sequence). The CDR3 sequence is 16 residues long. V shed 3 bases, J shed 7 bases, and the junction held 14 bases outside the gene matches. The CDR3 DNA reads as TGTGCCAGCAGCTTCCCGACAGGGGTCCTCCCTCGGGAGCAGTACTTC. Translated, it gives CASSFPTGVLPREQYF.

This clonotype was recorded at least ten times. The chain has TRBV7-9 and TRBJ2-5; D possibly uses TRBD1 or TRBD2 (6 bases each). CDR1 is SEHNR and CDR2 is FQNEAQ in the germline V gene (reference sequence). Trimming took off 6 bases at V and 5 bases at J, with 22 bases between the two ends. The CDR3 has 16 amino acids. Written as DNA, the CDR3 is TGTGCCAGCAGGTCCCCTAGCGAGGGGGACGGCGAGACCCAGTACTTC. This sequence encodes CASRSPSEGDGETQYF.

The table lists this clonotype with many counts. This chain joins TRBV10-3 and TRBJ2-5; D unresolved. Germline CDR1 is ENHRY and CDR2 is SYGVKD. Trimming took 2 bases from V and 7 from J, leaving 17 bases between them. The CDR3 runs 15 residues. The DNA of the CDR3 is TGTGCCATCAGTGAGCGGTCGGCGGACCGAGTGACCCAGTACTTC. Protein sequence: CAISERSADRVTQYF.

This chain uses TRBV10-3 with TRBJ2-7, with 9 positions matching TRBD1. V lost 2 bases, J lost 2 bases, and 16 bases stayed unmatched. This CDR3 contains 19 residues. Germline V gives CDR1 ENHRY, CDR2 SYGVKD. CDR3 sequence reads: CAISEGGTGNLLGPYEQYF. CDR3 DNA sequence: TGTGCCATCAGTGAGGGAGGGACAGGGAATTTATTGGGGCCCTACGAGCAGTACTTC.

Regarding this clonotype: A read error may account for a junction end that differs from germline. The chain couples TRBV4-1 to TRBJ2-7; 8 nucleotides agree with TRBD1. Germline CDR1 MGHRA, CDR2 YSYEKL. CDR3 size: 14 residues. CDR3 nucleotides: TGCGCCAGCAGCCTAGGACAGGGCCCCTACGGGCAGTACTTC. This translates into CASSLGQGPYGQYF.

For this clonotype: A much larger clone lies a single base off, so this may be a read error. The V call is TRBV29-1, the J call TRBJ2-7, with TRBD1 matching 8 bases. Trimming took 5 bases from V and 0 from J; bases not matched to a gene: 6. CDR3 length: 14 amino acids. Germline CDR1 reads SQVTM; CDR2 reads ANQGSEA. The CDR3 bases are TGCAGCGTTAGGCAGGGGGCAAACTCCTACGAGCAGTACTTC. Translated, it gives CSVRQGANSYEQYF.

This chain links TRBV25-1 with TRBJ2-3, with 10 bases that match TRBD2. Germline V gene data show CDR1 as MGHDK and CDR2 as SYGVNS. The ends lost 5 bases at V and 1 base at J; junction bases unmatched: 6. CDR3 length: 16 residues. The CDR3, as DNA: TGTGCCAGCAGTTACCCCGGACTAGCGGGCACAGATACGCAGTATTTT. Translation gives CASSYPGLAGTDTQYF.

In its sample, this clonotype was seen many times. This chain joins TRBV6-5 and TRBJ1-2; 9 bases agree with TRBD1. The CDR3 consists of 19 residues. Germline lookup yields CDR1 MNHEY and CDR2 SVGAGI. The junction had 15 bases not matched to a gene; V was cut back by 1 base and J by 3 bases. This chain's CDR3 is CASSYWIVGTGRLDYGYTF. The CDR3 coding sequence is TGTGCCAGCAGTTACTGGATCGTGGGGACAGGGCGTTTGGACTATGGCTACACCTTC.